This TCR beta chain was profiled in a study of blood T cell repertoires in COVID-19. Either two negative PCRs, clearance, or symptom resolution qualified Cohort 3 donors as recovered. Repertoires were generated with immunoSEQ multiplex PCR, while TCRdb's copy carries only in-frame clones and drops some. The data contain fewer than 400,000 clones, roughly nine tenths of them singletons. The CDR3 covers 13 residues. V was clipped by 6 bases and J by 6 bases; unmatched bases: 5. Germline V gene lookup returns CDR1 LNHDA and CDR2 SQIVND (reference sequence). Sequenced sample: PBMCs or T cells enriched from blood (not recorded which). The chain has TRBV19 and TRBJ2-7; 10 bases are shared with TRBD1. This receptor was taken from a woman aged 25 to 39 who had recovered from COVID-19. In nucleotides, the CDR3 is TGTGCCAGTAGGAGGGGACAGGGGACCGAGCAGTACTTC. It yields the protein CASRRGQGTEQYF.